The 21 T cell receptor beta chains given below trace back to one sample, sequenced in a study of T cell responses to AZD1222 COVID-19 vaccine. Some clones are missing from TCRdb's copy, which holds only in-frame ones; the method was immunoSEQ multiplex PCR. The sample has around 100,000 clones, about 88% seen once; the top ten hold roughly 19%. Sequences were derived from peripheral blood, sampled on day 0 of AZD1222 vaccination. The receptor set was obtained from an adult in good health.

The chain combines TRBV24-1 with TRBJ2-3, with 9 bases aligning to TRBD2. The CDR3 totals 15 residues. Per the germline V gene, CDR1 is KGHDR and CDR2 is SFDVKD. Trimming took 3 bases from V and 5 from J; bases not matched to a gene: 5. CDR3 region: CATSDAAGGRDTQYF. The DNA of the CDR3 is TGTGCCACCAGTGATGCCGCGGGAGGGCGAGATACGCAGTATTTT.

The chain has TRBV6-2 or TRBV6-3 and TRBJ2-2, with D unresolved. Germline V gene lookup returns CDR1 MNHEY and CDR2 SVGEGT. This CDR3 region has 16 residues. The V end was cut by 0 bases, the J end by 1 base, with 9 bases between. CDR3 residues: CASSYSIYENTGELFF. CDR3 nucleotide sequence: TGTGCCAGCAGTTACTCGATTTACGAGAACACCGGGGAGCTGTTTTTT.

The J gene is TRBJ1-2, the V gene TRBV5-1; a possible D gene is TRBD1 (5 bases). With 0 bases removed from V and 3 bases from J, the gap between germline ends came to 9 bases. Germline lookup yields CDR1 SGHRS and CDR2 YFSETQ. The CDR3 is 14 residues long. The CDR3: CASSLGLGDYGYTF. The DNA for the CDR3 is TGCGCCAGCAGCTTGGGACTGGGGGACTATGGCTACACCTTC. Full variable domain (rest looked up from reference TRBV5-1 and TRBJ1-2): KAGVTQTPRYLIKTRGQQVTLSCSPISGHRSVSWYQQTPGQGLQFLFEYFSETQRNKGNFPGRFSGRQFSNSRSEMNVSTLELGDSALYLCASSLGLGDYGYTFGSGTRLTVV.

CDR3: CASSRGTGTNQPQHF. The CDR3 DNA is TGTGCCAGCAGCCGGGGGACAGGGACAAATCAGCCCCAGCATTTT. The chain has TRBV27 and TRBJ1-5; TRBD1 agrees at 9 bases. The germline gives CDR1 MNHEY, CDR2 SMNVEV (reference sequence). The CDR3 loop spans 15 amino acids. The V and J ends lost 6 bases and 4 bases, in that order; junction bases with no gene match: 7.

This CDR3 is CATSDGGVGQPQHF. Written as DNA, the CDR3 is TGTGCCACCAGTGATGGAGGGGTCGGGCAGCCCCAGCATTTT. The chain employs TRBV24-1 and TRBJ1-5, with D possibly matching TRBD1 (5 bases). CDR1 is KGHDR, CDR2 SFDVKD, per germline. CDR3 size: 14 residues. The V gene lost 3 bases and the J gene lost 7 bases, with 12 bases spanning the gap.

The CDR3 DNA is TGTGCCAGCAGCCCAGGACTAGCGGGCTACAATGAGCAGTTCTTC. This sequence encodes CASSPGLAGYNEQFF. The rearrangement links TRBV7-3 to TRBJ2-1; 11 nucleotides line up with TRBD2. There are 15 residues in the CDR3. The V and J ends lost 5 bases and 3 bases, in that order; junction bases with no gene match: 3. Germline V gene lookup returns CDR1 SGHTA and CDR2 FQGTGA.

The CDR3 sequence is CASSPGSGQPQHF. The CDR3 DNA reads as TGTGCCAGCAGCCCCGGTAGTGGTCAGCCCCAGCATTTT. The gene calls are TRBV3-1 (or the pseudogene TRBV3-2) and TRBJ1-5; D is unresolved. The CDR3 totals 13 residues. Trimming left V 4 bases short and J 6 bases short, with 10 bases between. CDR1 is LGHDT, CDR2 YNNKEL, per germline (reference sequence).

CDR3: CASSSTGNNEKLFF. As DNA, the CDR3 is TGTGCCAGCTCGTCGACAGGGAATAATGAAAAACTGTTTTTT. V is TRBV18 and J is TRBJ1-4; 7 nucleotides match TRBD1. The germline V gene encodes CDR1 KGHSH and CDR2 LQKENI. With 6 bases clipped from V and 4 bases from J, the junction kept 5 bases outside the gene matches. CDR3 length equals 14 residues.

The chain uses TRBV7-2 and TRBJ2-2, with D unclear. The CDR3 totals 14 residues. Trimming pared 6 bases from V and 5 bases from J, leaving 13 bases between. CDR1 SGHTA and CDR2 FQGNSA come from the germline V gene. CDR3: CASRDGLGTGELFF. In nucleotides, the CDR3 is TGTGCCAGCAGGGACGGGCTCGGGACCGGGGAGCTGTTTTTT.

V usage is TRBV5-4 and J usage is TRBJ2-1; 7 bases are shared with TRBD1. The V gene's germline CDR1 is SGHNT and CDR2 YYREEE (reference sequence). V lost 0 bases to trimming and J lost 5 bases; unmatched junction nucleotides: 5. This CDR3 region has 15 residues. CDR3 amino acids: CASSLAQQGNNEQFF. CDR3 sequence (DNA): TGTGCCAGCAGCTTGGCCCAACAGGGGAACAATGAGCAGTTCTTC.

This rearrangement joins TRBV3-1 (or the pseudogene TRBV3-2) to TRBJ1-3; no clear D gene. Germline V gene lookup returns CDR1 LGHDT and CDR2 YNNKEL (reference sequence). V shed 8 bases and J shed 3 bases, with 14 bases lying between them. The CDR3 spans 14 residues. CDR3: CASSRTEGGNTIYF. The CDR3 DNA is TGTGCCAGCTCCCGGACGGAGGGTGGAAACACCATATATTTT.

J is TRBJ1-1 and V is TRBV6-5; D is perhaps TRBD1 (5 bases). The CDR3 runs to 13 residues. CDR1 is MNHEY, CDR2 SVGAGI, per germline. The germline V and J ends were trimmed by 5 bases and 4 bases, with 11 bases remaining between them. The CDR3 loop reads CASSQGWSTEAFF. CDR3 nucleotides: TGTGCCAGCAGTCAGGGATGGAGCACTGAAGCTTTCTTT.

This clone has just a few counts. This chain joins TRBV3-1 (or the pseudogene TRBV3-2) and TRBJ1-5; D gene ambiguous. V dropped 0 bases and J dropped 0 bases, with 6 bases sitting between them. Germline CDR1 and CDR2: LGHDT and YNNKEL (reference sequence). The CDR3 extends over 15 amino acids. CDR3: CASSQDRDSNQPQHF. As DNA, the CDR3 is TGTGCCAGCAGCCAAGACAGAGATAGCAATCAGCCCCAGCATTTT.

This clone has more than one count but fewer than ten. This chain links TRBV7-9 with TRBJ1-3; 9 nucleotides align to TRBD1. CDR1 is SEHNR and CDR2 is FQNEAQ in the germline V gene (reference sequence). This CDR3 region has 19 residues. V lost 2 bases to trimming and J lost 1 base; unmatched junction nucleotides: 12. The CDR3 DNA reads as TGTGCCAGCAGCTTACGGGGACAGGGCTCGGTTCGGTCTGGAAACACCATATATTTT. Translating gives CASSLRGQGSVRSGNTIYF.

V usage is TRBV7-8 and J usage is TRBJ1-4; TRBD1 agrees at 8 bases. V lost 5 bases, J lost 4 bases, and 3 bases stayed unmatched. Germline CDR1 and CDR2: SGHVS and FQNEAQ. The CDR3 has 14 amino acids. CDR3 DNA sequence: TGTGCCAGCAGCCGAGACAGGGGTAATGAAAAACTGTTTTTT. Translation gives CASSRDRGNEKLFF.

The chain has TRBV19 and TRBJ2-1; 7 bases line up with TRBD1. The V segment lost 2 bases and the J segment 5 bases; nucleotides outside the gene matches: 3. CDR3 size: 14 residues. Germline values: CDR1 LNHDA, CDR2 SQIVND (reference sequence). The DNA for the CDR3 is TGTGCCAGTAGTATAACCGGGACAGACAATGAGCAGTTCTTC. This translates into CASSITGTDNEQFF.

This chain joins TRBV28 and TRBJ1-5; 7 nucleotides agree with TRBD1. Germline lookup yields CDR1 MDHEN and CDR2 SYDVKM. CDR3 length: 16 residues. V gave up 4 bases and J gave up 1 base; unmatched junction bases: 7. CDR3 coding DNA: TGTGCCAGCAGTTCGCCAGGGGGGGCGAGCAATCAGCCCCAGCATTTT. Translated: CASSSPGGASNQPQHF. Together with reference TRBV28 and TRBJ1-5, the CDR3 gives the full variable domain: DVKVTQSSRYLVKRTGEKVFLECVQDMDHENMFWYRQDPGLGLRLIYFSYDVKMKEKGDIPEGYSVSREKKERFSLILESASTNQTSMYLCASSSPGGASNQPQHFGDGTRLSIL.

The rearrangement links TRBV10-2 to TRBJ1-2, with a weak D call TRBD1 (5 bases). Per germline, CDR1 WSHSY and CDR2 SAAADI. V lost 3 bases and J lost 8, with 16 bases in between. This CDR3 is 14 amino acids long. This chain's CDR3 is CASSDNAGNRGYTF. DNA for the CDR3: TGCGCCAGCAGTGACAACGCAGGGAACAGGGGCTACACCTTC.

The chain has TRBV6-2 or TRBV6-3 and TRBJ2-2; the D is unclear. The CDR3 is 18 amino acids. V was trimmed by 0 bases and J by 1 base, leaving 15 bases between them. Per the germline V gene, CDR1 is MNHEY and CDR2 is SVGEGT. The CDR3 sequence: CASSYSIVAGLNTGELFF. As DNA, the CDR3 is TGTGCCAGCAGTTACTCGATAGTAGCAGGCCTGAACACCGGGGAGCTGTTTTTT.

The rearrangement links TRBV7-9 to TRBJ2-5, with D unclear. Trimming removed 3 bases from V and 5 bases from J, with 7 bases in between. The CDR3 runs to 12 residues. CDR1 SEHNR and CDR2 FQNEAQ come from the germline V gene (reference sequence). The CDR3 nucleotides read TGTGCCAGCAGCTTCCCACCTGAGACCCAGTACTTC. It yields the protein CASSFPPETQYF.

The V call is TRBV7-9, the J call TRBJ1-2; D is undetermined. Germline CDR1 SEHNR, CDR2 FQNEAQ (reference sequence). The V and J ends lost 5 bases and 3 bases respectively, with 13 bases between them. The CDR3 is made up of 14 amino acids. As DNA, the CDR3 is TGTGCCAGCAGCCCCGGGGAGGGCCACTATGGCTACACCTTC. This gives the protein CASSPGEGHYGYTF.